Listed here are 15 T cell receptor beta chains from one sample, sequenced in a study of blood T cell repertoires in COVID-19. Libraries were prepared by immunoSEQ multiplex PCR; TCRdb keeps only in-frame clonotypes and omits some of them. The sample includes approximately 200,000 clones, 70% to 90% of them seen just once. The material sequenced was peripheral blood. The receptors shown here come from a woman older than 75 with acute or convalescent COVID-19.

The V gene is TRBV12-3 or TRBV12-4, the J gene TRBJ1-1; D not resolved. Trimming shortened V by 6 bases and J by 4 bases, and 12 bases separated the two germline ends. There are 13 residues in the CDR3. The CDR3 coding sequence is TGTGCCAGCAGGCCCTCCGCGGGCACTGAAGCTTTCTTT. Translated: CASRPSAGTEAFF.

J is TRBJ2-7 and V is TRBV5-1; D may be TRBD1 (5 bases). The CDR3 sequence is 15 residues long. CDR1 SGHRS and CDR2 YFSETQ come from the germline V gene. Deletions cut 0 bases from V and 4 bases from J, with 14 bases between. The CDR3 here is CASSLAQGVGYEQYF. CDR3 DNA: TGCGCCAGCAGCTTGGCCCAGGGCGTTGGTTACGAGCAGTACTTC.

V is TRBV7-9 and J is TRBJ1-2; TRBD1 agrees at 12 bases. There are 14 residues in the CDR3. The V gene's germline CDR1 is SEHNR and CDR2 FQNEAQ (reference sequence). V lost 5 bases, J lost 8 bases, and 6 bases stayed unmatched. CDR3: CASSPGQGAEGYTF. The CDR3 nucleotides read TGTGCCAGCAGCCCGGGACAGGGGGCAGAAGGCTACACCTTC. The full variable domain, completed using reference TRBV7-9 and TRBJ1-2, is DTGVSQNPRHKITKRGQNVTFRCDPISEHNRLYWYRQTLGQGPEFLTYFQNEAQLEKSRLLSDRFSAERPKGSFSTLEIQRTEQGDSAMYLCASSPGQGAEGYTFGSGTRLTVV.

CDR3 DNA sequence: TGTGCCAGCAGCTTAGGGGGGACTAGGAGGGGAATCGAGCAGTACTTC. Translation: CASSLGGTRRGIEQYF. The chain recombines TRBV7-2 with TRBJ2-7; 8 nucleotides align to TRBD2. The CDR3 is 16 amino acids. CDR1 is SGHTA and CDR2 is FQGNSA in the germline V gene. Trimming cost V 1 base and J 6 bases; bases outside gene matches: 11.

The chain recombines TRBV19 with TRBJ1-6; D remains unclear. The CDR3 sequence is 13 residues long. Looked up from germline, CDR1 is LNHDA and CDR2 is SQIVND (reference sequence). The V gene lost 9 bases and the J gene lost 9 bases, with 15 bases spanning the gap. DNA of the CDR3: TGTGCCAGCCGAAACAATCATGTTTCACCCCTCCACTTT. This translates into CASRNNHVSPLHF.

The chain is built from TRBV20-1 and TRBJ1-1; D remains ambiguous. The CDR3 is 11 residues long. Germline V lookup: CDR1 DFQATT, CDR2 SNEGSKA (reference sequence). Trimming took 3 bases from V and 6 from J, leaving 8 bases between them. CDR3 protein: CSASGSAEAFF. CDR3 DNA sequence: TGCAGTGCTAGTGGTTCAGCTGAAGCTTTCTTT.

The CDR3 region has the DNA TGCAGTGCTAGAGATATCCATGGCTACACCTTC. Translation: CSARDIHGYTF. The chain links TRBV20-1 to TRBJ1-2, with D uncertain. Germline CDR1 reads DFQATT; CDR2 reads SNEGSKA (reference sequence). Trimming shortened V by 0 bases and J by 6 bases, and 5 bases separated the two germline ends. The CDR3 length is 11 residues.

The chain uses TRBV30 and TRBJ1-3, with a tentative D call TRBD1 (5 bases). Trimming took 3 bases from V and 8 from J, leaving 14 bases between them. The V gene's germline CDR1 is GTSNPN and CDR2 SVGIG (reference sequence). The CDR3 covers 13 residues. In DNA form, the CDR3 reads TGTGCCTGGAGGGGACTCCCCGGGGACACCATATATTTT. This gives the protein CAWRGLPGDTIYF.

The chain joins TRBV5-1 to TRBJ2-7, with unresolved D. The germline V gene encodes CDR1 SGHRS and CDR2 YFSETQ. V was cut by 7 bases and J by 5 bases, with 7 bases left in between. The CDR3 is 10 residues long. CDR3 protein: CASPTHEQYF. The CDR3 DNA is TGCGCCAGCCCTACCCACGAGCAGTACTTC.

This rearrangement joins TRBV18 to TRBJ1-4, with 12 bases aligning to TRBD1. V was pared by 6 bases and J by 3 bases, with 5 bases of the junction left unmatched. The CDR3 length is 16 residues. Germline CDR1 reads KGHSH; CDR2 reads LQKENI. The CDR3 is CASSAGQGAANEKLFF. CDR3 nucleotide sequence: TGTGCCAGCTCTGCGGGACAGGGGGCCGCTAATGAAAAACTGTTTTTT.

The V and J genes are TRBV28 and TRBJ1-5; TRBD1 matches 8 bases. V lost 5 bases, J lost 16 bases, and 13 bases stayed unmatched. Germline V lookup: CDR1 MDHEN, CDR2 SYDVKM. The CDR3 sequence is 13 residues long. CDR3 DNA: TGTGCCAGCAGTGGGGACTGGACAGGGAGGTTTCATTTT. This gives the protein CASSGDWTGRFHF.

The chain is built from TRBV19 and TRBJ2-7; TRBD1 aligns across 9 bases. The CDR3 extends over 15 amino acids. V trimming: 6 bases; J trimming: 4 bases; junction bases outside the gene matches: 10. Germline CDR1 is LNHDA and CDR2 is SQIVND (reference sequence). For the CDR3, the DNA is TGTGCCAGTAGCAAACGGACAGGGGATTCTTACGAGCAGTACTTC. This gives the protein CASSKRTGDSYEQYF. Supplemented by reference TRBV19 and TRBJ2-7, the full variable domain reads DGGITQSPKYLFRKEGQNVTLSCEQNLNHDAMYWYRQDPGQGLRLIYYSQIVNDFQKGDIAEGYSVSREKKESFPLTVTSAQKNPTAFYLCASSKRTGDSYEQYFGPGTRLTVT.

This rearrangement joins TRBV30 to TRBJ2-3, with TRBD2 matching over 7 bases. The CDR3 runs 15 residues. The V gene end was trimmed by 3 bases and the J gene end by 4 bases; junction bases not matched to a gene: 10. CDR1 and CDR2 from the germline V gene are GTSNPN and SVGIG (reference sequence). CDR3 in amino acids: CAWSSWGEGADTQYF. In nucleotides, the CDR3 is TGTGCCTGGAGCAGCTGGGGGGAGGGCGCAGATACGCAGTATTTT.

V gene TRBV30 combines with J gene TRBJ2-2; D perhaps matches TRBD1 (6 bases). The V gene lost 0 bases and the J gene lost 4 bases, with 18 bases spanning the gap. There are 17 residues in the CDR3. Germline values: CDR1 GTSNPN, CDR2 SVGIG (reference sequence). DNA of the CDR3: TGTGCCTGGAGTGTACTGTTTACAGGGAGCGCCACCGGGGAGCTGTTTTTT. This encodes CAWSVLFTGSATGELFF.

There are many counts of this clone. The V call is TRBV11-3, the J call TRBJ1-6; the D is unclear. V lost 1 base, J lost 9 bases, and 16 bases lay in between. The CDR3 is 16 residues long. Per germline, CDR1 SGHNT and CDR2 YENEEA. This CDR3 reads CASSLVSGLVGSPLHF. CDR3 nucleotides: TGTGCCAGCAGCTTAGTATCCGGACTAGTGGGTTCACCCCTCCACTTT.